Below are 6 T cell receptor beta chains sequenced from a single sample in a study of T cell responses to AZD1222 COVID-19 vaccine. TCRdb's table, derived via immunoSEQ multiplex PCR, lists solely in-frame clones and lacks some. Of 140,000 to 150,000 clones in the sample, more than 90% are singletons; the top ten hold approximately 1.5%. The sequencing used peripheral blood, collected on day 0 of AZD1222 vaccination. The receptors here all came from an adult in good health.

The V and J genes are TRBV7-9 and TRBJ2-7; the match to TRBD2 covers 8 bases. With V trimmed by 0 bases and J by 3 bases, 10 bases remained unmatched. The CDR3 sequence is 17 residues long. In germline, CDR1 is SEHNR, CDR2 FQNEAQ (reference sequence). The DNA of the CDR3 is TGTGCCAGCAGCTTAGCACCCGTAGGCGGGAGGAGCTACGAGCAGTACTTC. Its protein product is CASSLAPVGGRSYEQYF. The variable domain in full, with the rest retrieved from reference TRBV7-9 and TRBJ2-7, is DTGVSQNPRHKITKRGQNVTFRCDPISEHNRLYWYRQTLGQGPEFLTYFQNEAQLEKSRLLSDRFSAERPKGSFSTLEIQRTEQGDSAMYLCASSLAPVGGRSYEQYFGPGTRLTVT.

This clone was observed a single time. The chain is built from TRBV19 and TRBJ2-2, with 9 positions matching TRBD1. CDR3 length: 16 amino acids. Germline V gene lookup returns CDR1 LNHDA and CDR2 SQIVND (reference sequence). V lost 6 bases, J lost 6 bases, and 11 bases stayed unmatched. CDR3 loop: CASSPVDRGVAGELFF. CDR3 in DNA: TGTGCCAGTAGCCCGGTTGACAGGGGGGTTGCCGGGGAGCTGTTTTTT.

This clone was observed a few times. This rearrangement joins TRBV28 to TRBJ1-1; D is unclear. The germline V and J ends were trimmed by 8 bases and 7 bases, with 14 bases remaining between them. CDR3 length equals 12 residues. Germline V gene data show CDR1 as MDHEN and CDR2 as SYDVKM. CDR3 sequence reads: CASFTSPGEAFF. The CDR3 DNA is TGTGCCAGCTTTACTTCCCCCGGTGAAGCTTTCTTT. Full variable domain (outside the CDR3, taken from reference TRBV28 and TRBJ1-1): DVKVTQSSRYLVKRTGEKVFLECVQDMDHENMFWYRQDPGLGLRLIYFSYDVKMKEKGDIPEGYSVSREKKERFSLILESASTNQTSMYLCASFTSPGEAFFGQGTRLTVV.

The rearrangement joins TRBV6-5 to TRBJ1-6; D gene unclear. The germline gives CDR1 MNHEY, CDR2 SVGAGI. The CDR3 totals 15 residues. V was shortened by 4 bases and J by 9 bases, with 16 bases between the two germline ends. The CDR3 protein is CASSSHETIRSPLHF. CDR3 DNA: TGTGCCAGCAGTTCCCACGAGACAATCCGTTCACCCCTCCACTTT.

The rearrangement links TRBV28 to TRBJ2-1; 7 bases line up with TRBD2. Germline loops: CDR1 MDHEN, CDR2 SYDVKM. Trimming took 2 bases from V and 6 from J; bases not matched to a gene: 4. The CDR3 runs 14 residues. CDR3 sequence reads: CASSLSPGGNEQFF. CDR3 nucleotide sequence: TGTGCCAGCAGTTTAAGTCCGGGGGGCAATGAGCAGTTCTTC.

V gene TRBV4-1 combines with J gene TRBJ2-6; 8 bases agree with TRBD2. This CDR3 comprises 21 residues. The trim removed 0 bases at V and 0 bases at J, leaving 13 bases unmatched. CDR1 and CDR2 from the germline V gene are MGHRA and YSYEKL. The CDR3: CASSQDRSGRTSLSGANVLTF. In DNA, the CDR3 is TGCGCCAGCAGCCAAGATCGGAGCGGGAGAACCTCCCTCTCTGGGGCCAACGTCCTGACTTTC.